This T cell receptor beta chain was retrieved from a study of T cell changes during pregnancy in multiple sclerosis. Some clones are missing from TCRdb's copy, which holds only in-frame ones; the method was immunoSEQ multiplex PCR. The sample lists about 39,000 clones; 90% were seen once. The material sequenced was CD4+ T cells from peripheral blood mononuclear cells, taken in the first trimester of pregnancy. The receptor was isolated from a female donor in good health, enrolled as a control in a pregnancy study.

The CDR3 DNA is TGTGCCAGCGGCAAGGACAGGTCCTACGAGCAGTACTTC. Translated: CASGKDRSYEQYF. The chain uses TRBV6-1 and TRBJ2-7; 7 nucleotides match TRBD1. The CDR3 runs to 13 residues. Germline CDR1 reads MNHNS; CDR2 reads SASEGT. Unmatched junction bases numbered 5, after V lost 8 bases and J lost 1 base.